This T cell receptor (beta chain) was profiled in a study of blood T cell repertoires in COVID-19. About the research overall: Samples representing acute and convalescent COVID-19 were sourced from the United States, Italy and Spain. PBMCs, B-cell-depleted T cells, or T cells were the source of the cDNA or gDNA that made up the material.

The CDR3 extends over 16 amino acids. Germline CDR1 and CDR2: LNHDA and SQIVND (reference sequence). V shed 3 bases, J shed 2 bases, and the junction held 6 bases outside the gene matches. Seattle patient enrollment occurred during active infection, with longitudinal follow-up thereafter. Original processing methods: Estimates of nucleated cell counts were drawn from the amplification of reference gene primers. Assay used: immunoSEQ multiplex PCR; TCRdb lists only in-frame clones, some missing. V, J and clone size reflect that table, while D and trimming were determined from the DNA. The table has about 170,000 clones, about 90% seen once.

This chain joins TRBV19 and TRBJ2-5; 10 bases map to TRBD2. This clonotype was obtained from a young man with COVID-19, enrolled during active disease. Sequenced sample: peripheral blood. CDR3 sequence (DNA): TGTGCCAGTAGTATGGGTAGCGGGAGGACGCAAGAGACCCAGTACTTC. Translated: CASSMGSGRTQETQYF. The full variable domain, rest sourced from reference TRBV19 and TRBJ2-5, is DGGITQSPKYLFRKEGQNVTLSCEQNLNHDAMYWYRQDPGQGLRLIYYSQIVNDFQKGDIAEGYSVSREKKESFPLTVTSAQKNPTAFYLCASSMGSGRTQETQYFGPGTRLLVL.